This T cell receptor beta chain derives from a study of spatial heterogeneity in lung cancer. Overall study context: Consistent detection of more beta-chain than alpha-chain sequences was observed. Mean representation of each unique TCR and UMI combination in the raw reads exceeded nine occurrences. Whole-study findings and limits: Tumoral mutation counts were tracked by counts of expanded intratumoral alpha and beta TCRs.

Time point meaning: sample taken at primary tumor resection. Tumor, nontumor lung or frozen PBMC supplied whole RNA that was sequenced unsorted. Germline V gene data show CDR1 as DFQATT and CDR2 as SNEGSKA (reference sequence). The CDR3 covers 13 residues. V lost 1 base, J lost 4 bases, and 10 bases lay in between. Via MiXCR, TCRdb re-called the 5' RACE reads, giving one row per CDR3 protein. The sample has approximately 5,000 distinct CDR3 sequences; over 7.5% are singletons. This clonotype showed up many times. The antigen is not known. The chain couples TRBV20-1 to TRBJ2-5; possibly TRBD2 for D (5 bases). The sequence came from a female donor with early-stage non-small cell lung cancer. The sample in question was lung tumor tissue, obtained at surgery. CDR3 sequence (DNA): TGCAGTGCTAGAGGATCTGCGGGAGAGACCCAGTACTTC. Translated: CSARGSAGETQYF.